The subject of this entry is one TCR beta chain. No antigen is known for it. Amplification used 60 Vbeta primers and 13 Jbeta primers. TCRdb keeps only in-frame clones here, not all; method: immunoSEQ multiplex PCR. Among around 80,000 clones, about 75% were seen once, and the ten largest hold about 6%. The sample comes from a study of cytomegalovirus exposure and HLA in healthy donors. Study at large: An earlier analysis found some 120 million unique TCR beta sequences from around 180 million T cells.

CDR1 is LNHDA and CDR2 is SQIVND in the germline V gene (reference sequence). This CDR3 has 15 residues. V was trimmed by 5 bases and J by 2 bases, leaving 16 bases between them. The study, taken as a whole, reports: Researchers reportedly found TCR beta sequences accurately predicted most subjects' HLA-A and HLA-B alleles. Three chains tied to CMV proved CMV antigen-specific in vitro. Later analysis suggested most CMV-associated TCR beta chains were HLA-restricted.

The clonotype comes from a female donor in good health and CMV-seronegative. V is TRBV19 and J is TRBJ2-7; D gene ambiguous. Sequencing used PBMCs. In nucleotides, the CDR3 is TGTGCCAGTAGTTCCCGGCGGCTTCCCCCCTACGAGCAGTACTTC. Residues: CASSSRRLPPYEQYF.